The next 6 T cell receptor beta chains were all read from a single sample in a study of cytomegalovirus exposure and HLA in healthy donors. PCR amplification relied on 60 Vbeta primers (plus 13 Jbeta primers). TCRdb's table, derived via immunoSEQ multiplex PCR, lists solely in-frame clones and lacks some. Of 150,000 to 200,000 clones detected, about 75% appear once; the ten largest clones hold roughly 2%. Sequencing was performed on PBMCs. The receptor set was obtained from a female donor in good health and CMV-seronegative.

Here the CDR3 DNA reads TGTGCCAGCAGCCGTAGAAGGGGGCGCGGGGAGCTGTTTTTT. Translated: CASSRRRGRGELFF. This chain joins TRBV6-5 and TRBJ2-2; 7 nucleotides align to TRBD1. Germline assignment: CDR1 MNHEY and CDR2 SVGAGI. The CDR3 runs to 14 residues. V lost 6 bases and J lost 7; bases outside the gene matches: 8.

This clone appeared once. V and J are TRBV19 and TRBJ1-2; 7 bases align to TRBD1. Unmatched junction bases numbered 6, after V lost 7 bases and J lost 4 bases. This CDR3 contains 13 residues. Germline CDR1 is LNHDA and CDR2 is SQIVND (reference sequence). CDR3 bases: TGTGCCAGTAATGACAGGGCCGCCTATGGCTACACCTTC. Translation: CASNDRAAYGYTF.

This clone was seen a few times. The CDR3 DNA follows: TGTGCCAGCAGCCAGACAGCCCCTCCGGATGGCTACACCTTC. Translated, it gives CASSQTAPPDGYTF. The V and J genes are TRBV7-9 and TRBJ1-2; D is possibly TRBD1 (5 bases). The CDR3 consists of 14 residues. The germline CDR1 and CDR2 sequences are SEHNR and FQNEAQ (reference sequence). The ends were cut back, 5 bases at V and 6 bases at J, with 16 bases in the middle.

The chain carries TRBV2 and TRBJ1-1; D not resolved. Between the trimmed V and J ends, which lost 6 bases and 1 base, there was a span of 9 bases. Germline V gene lookup returns CDR1 SNHLY and CDR2 FYNNEI. This CDR3 has 13 amino acids. The CDR3 is CASSGDSNTEAFF. The CDR3 region has the DNA TGTGCCAGCAGCGGGGATTCGAACACTGAAGCTTTCTTT.

This chain connects TRBV2 to TRBJ2-1, with D possibly TRBD1 on 5 matching bases. The CDR3 runs to 11 residues. CDR1 and CDR2 (germline): SNHLY, FYNNEI. Trimming took off 9 bases at V and 6 bases at J, with 9 bases between the two ends. The CDR3 DNA is TGTGCCAGAGGGGAAGGCAATGAGCAGTTCTTC. Translated, it gives CARGEGNEQFF.

This clone was counted between two and nine times. The same CDR3 also results from other DNA sequences found in this sample. The chain combines TRBV7-8 with TRBJ1-1, with D possibly TRBD1 on 5 matching bases. The CDR3 is 12 residues long. Germline loops: CDR1 SGHVS, CDR2 FQNEAQ. Trimming removed 5 bases from V and 6 bases from J, with 10 bases in between. CDR3 region: CASSPGGAEAFF. The CDR3, as DNA: TGTGCCAGCAGCCCCGGGGGGGCTGAAGCTTTCTTT.